This T cell receptor beta chain stems from a study of blood T cells in healthy people across ages. Total RNA was extracted at no less than 6 micrograms per sample. The authors ran a second PCR of 7 to 11 cycles using a sample-barcoded 5' primer and a J-beta primer mix. TCRdb re-called the 5' RACE reads through MiXCR, storing one row per CDR3 protein. Of about 800,000 distinct CDR3 sequences in the sample, roughly 25% were seen once. Germline loops: CDR1 SGHVS, CDR2 FQNEAQ. This CDR3 has 17 residues. These same data were also listed under a study on T cells of mothers and their children.

Sequencing was done on a sample of blood. The chain has TRBV7-8 and TRBJ2-5; 15 bases agree with TRBD2. The end of the DNA aligns better with TRBJ2-7, so the J call may be wrong. This TCR was sampled from a boy between 10 and 17 years old in good health. In DNA, the CDR3 is TGTGCCAGCAGCCCCGGACTAGCGGGAGGGCTCTCCTACGAGCAGTACTTC. Translating it yields CASSPGLAGGLSYEQYF.